This T cell receptor beta chain was sequenced during a study of T cell responses to AZD1222 COVID-19 vaccine. Study-wide points: The donors showed a predominance of white British ancestry and of females, with possible underestimation of clonal diversity.

A word on this clone: Its antigen remains unidentified.

Profiling relied on immunoSEQ multiplex PCR, and the TCRdb table lists in-frame clones only, not all of them. Of roughly 100,000 clones in the sample, roughly 91% are singletons; the top ten hold around 4.8%. This CDR3 contains 15 residues. Trimming removed 5 bases at V and 2 bases at J, with 16 bases between. Germline CDR1 reads SGHVS; CDR2 reads FNYEAQ. The chain recombines TRBV7-6 with TRBJ2-7; tentatively, D is TRBD1 (5 bases). The sequence came from an adult in good health. Sequences were derived from peripheral blood, sampled on day 0 of AZD1222 vaccination. The CDR3 DNA reads as TGTGCCAGCAGCACGCCTTGGACACAACCCTACGAGCAGTACTTC. This translates into CASSTPWTQPYEQYF.